Presented here are 21 T cell receptor beta chains from one specimen sequenced in a study of blood T cell repertoires in COVID-19. Produced via immunoSEQ multiplex PCR; TCRdb's table is partial and in-frame only. Here the sample spans roughly 120,000 clones, nearly 90% being singletons. The specimen sequenced was peripheral blood. The receptors were sampled from a woman aged 55-70 years with COVID-19, enrolled during active disease.

The chain is built from TRBV5-8 and TRBJ1-5, with 8 nucleotides matching TRBD1. Germline CDR1 SGHTS, CDR2 YDEGEE. The CDR3 spans 15 residues. J gave up 6 bases and V 0 bases, and 5 bases lay outside the gene matches. The CDR3 DNA reads as TGTGCCAGCAGCTTGGGACAGGGGCTTGGTCAGCCCCAGCATTTT. Protein sequence: CASSLGQGLGQPQHF.

This chain connects TRBV5-1 to TRBJ2-3; 8 bases fit TRBD2. From germline, CDR1 is SGHRS and CDR2 YFSETQ. With V trimmed by 4 bases and J by 6 bases, 16 bases remained unmatched. The CDR3 covers 17 residues. The CDR3 DNA sequence: TGCGCCAGCAGCGGAATCGCCGGGACTAGGGTCACTGATACGCAGTATTTT. Encoded protein: CASSGIAGTRVTDTQYF.

The chain is built from TRBV29-1 and TRBJ1-4; 10 nucleotides agree with TRBD1. After removal of 4 bases from V and 1 base from J, the junction contained 0 bases not matched to a gene. CDR1 SQVTM and CDR2 ANQGSEA come from the germline V gene. This CDR3 contains 14 residues. In DNA form, the CDR3 reads TGCAGCGTTGGGGACAGGGGAACTAATGAAAAACTGTTTTTT. It yields the protein CSVGDRGTNEKLFF.

The chain employs TRBV7-9 and TRBJ1-1; D remains unclear. The CDR3 loop spans 15 amino acids. Germline V CDR1 and CDR2: SEHNR, FQNEAQ (reference sequence). The V and J ends lost 2 bases and 1 base respectively, with 11 bases between them. CDR3 coding DNA: TGTGCCAGCAGCTTATCAAAGAGCTGGAACACTGAAGCTTTCTTT. Protein sequence: CASSLSKSWNTEAFF.

V and J are TRBV7-2 and TRBJ2-1, with no clear D. This CDR3 has 15 residues. V shed 5 bases and J shed 0 bases, with 11 bases lying between them. Per germline, CDR1 SGHTA and CDR2 FQGNSA. Written as DNA, the CDR3 is TGTGCCAGCAGCCCCCCCGTCCGCTCCTACAATGAGCAGTTCTTC. Translated, it gives CASSPPVRSYNEQFF.

The CDR3 nucleotides read TGTGCCAGCAGTTTCCAGGGGAACCCCTTAGCTTTCTTT. Amino acids: CASSFQGNPLAFF. This chain connects TRBV12-3 or TRBV12-4 to TRBJ1-1; D is possibly TRBD1 (6 bases). The CDR3 extends over 13 amino acids. V dropped 3 bases and J dropped 10 bases, with 15 bases sitting between them.

The count of this clone is one. The V and J genes are TRBV10-1 and TRBJ1-2; D might be TRBD1 (6 bases). This CDR3 comprises 12 residues. The germline V gene encodes CDR1 WNHNN and CDR2 SYGVQD (reference sequence). The V and J ends lost 10 bases and 4 bases respectively, with 13 bases between them. CDR3 in DNA: TGCGCCACAAACAGGGCCAGCTATGGCTACACCTTC. It yields the protein CATNRASYGYTF.

The J gene is TRBJ1-1, the V gene TRBV27, with D maybe TRBD1 (6 bases). This CDR3 spans 15 amino acids. Trimming cost V 4 bases and J 1 base, with 13 bases left between them. Germline loops: CDR1 MNHEY, CDR2 SMNVEV (reference sequence). This chain's CDR3 is CASSSRQAGNTEAFF. In DNA, the CDR3 is TGTGCCAGCAGTTCCCGACAGGCTGGGAACACTGAAGCTTTCTTT.

This chain links TRBV7-8 with TRBJ1-5; TRBD1 matches 7 bases. The CDR3 has 15 residues. V trimming: 0 bases; J trimming: 7 bases; junction bases outside the gene matches: 6. Germline V gene lookup returns CDR1 SGHVS and CDR2 FQNEAQ. Here the CDR3 DNA reads TGTGCCAGCAGCTTAGCCACAGGGGTCTACCAGCCCCAGCATTTT. It codes for CASSLATGVYQPQHF. Filled out from reference TRBV7-8 and TRBJ1-5, the complete variable domain reads GAGVSQSPRYKVAKRGQDVALRCDPISGHVSLFWYQQALGQGPEFLTYFQNEAQLDKSGLPSDRFFAERPEGSVSTLKIQRTQQEDSAVYLCASSLATGVYQPQHFGDGTRLSIL.

The CDR3 nucleotides are TGTGCCAGCTCACCAAGGGAGGCGAGCACCGGGGAGCTGTTTTTT. Protein product: CASSPREASTGELFF. J is TRBJ2-2 and V is TRBV18, with a tentative D call TRBD2 (6 bases). This CDR3 has 15 residues. Germline V CDR1 and CDR2: KGHSH, LQKENI. Between the trimmed V and J ends, which lost 2 bases and 4 bases, there was a span of 11 bases.

The J gene is TRBJ2-3, the V gene TRBV30, with TRBD1 matching over 7 bases. Looked up from germline, CDR1 is GTSNPN and CDR2 is SVGIG (reference sequence). With 4 bases clipped from V and 1 base from J, the junction kept 5 bases outside the gene matches. This CDR3 region has 14 residues. CDR3 coding DNA: TGTGCCTGGAATCGCGACAGGGGCACAGATACGCAGTATTTT. It is translated as CAWNRDRGTDTQYF. The whole variable domain, filled in from reference TRBV30 and TRBJ2-3, reads SQTIHQWPATLVQPVGSPLSLECTVEGTSNPNLYWYRQAAGRGLQLLFYSVGIGQISSEVPQNLSASRPQDRQFILSSKKLLLSDSGFYLCAWNRDRGTDTQYFGPGTRLTVL.

V and J are TRBV7-9 and TRBJ1-6, with TRBD1 matching 9 bases. The CDR3 has 16 residues. Germline CDR1 is SEHNR and CDR2 is FQNEAQ (reference sequence). The trim removed 4 bases at V and 9 bases at J, leaving 10 bases unmatched. CDR3 loop: CASSSMDRGLSSPLHF. Written as DNA, the CDR3 is TGTGCCAGCAGCTCAATGGACAGGGGATTGAGTTCACCCCTCCACTTT.

CDR3 in amino acids: CSASSGTGPTGELFF. For the CDR3, the DNA is TGCAGTGCTAGTTCCGGGACAGGGCCCACCGGGGAGCTGTTTTTT. V gene TRBV20-1 combines with J gene TRBJ2-2; 9 positions agree with TRBD1. With V trimmed by 3 bases and J by 4 bases, 6 bases remained unmatched. The CDR3 runs 15 residues. Germline CDR1 reads DFQATT; CDR2 reads SNEGSKA (reference sequence).

In its sample, this clone was seen once. V usage is TRBV21-1 and J usage is TRBJ1-4; TRBD1 is taken as the D call from the table, unchecked against the DNA. TRBV21-1 is an annotated pseudogene. The CDR3 has 16 residues. This CDR3 is CASSKCHRGASEKLFF. The CDR3 coding sequence is TGTGCCAGCAGCAAATGTCATAGGGGTGCGAGTGAAAAACTGTTTTTT.

The genes are TRBV7-2 and TRBJ2-7, with 7 bases fitting TRBD2. Germline CDR1 is SGHTA and CDR2 is FQGNSA. The V segment lost 4 bases and the J segment 4 bases; nucleotides outside the gene matches: 10. The CDR3 sequence is 15 residues long. The CDR3 loop is CASSSTPGGGYEQYF. CDR3 nucleotide sequence: TGTGCCAGCAGCTCAACCCCAGGCGGGGGATACGAGCAGTACTTC.

CDR3 in amino acids: CASGRSGAQETQYF. CDR3 bases: TGTGCCAGCGGGCGAAGCGGGGCTCAAGAGACCCAGTACTTC. The chain uses TRBV3-1 (or the pseudogene TRBV3-2) and TRBJ2-5, with 7 bases matching TRBD2. Germline V gene sequence: CDR1 LGHDT, CDR2 YNNKEL (reference sequence). The CDR3 spans 14 residues. V gave up 8 bases and J gave up 2 bases; unmatched junction bases: 8.

This clone was seen a few times. The V gene is TRBV21-1, the J gene TRBJ1-1; the table assigns TRBD1, which was not confirmed against the DNA. TRBV21-1 is described as a pseudogene. This CDR3 has 13 amino acids. CDR3 sequence: CASSNRSFTEAFF. The CDR3 bases are TGTGCCAGCAGCAACAGGTCCTTCACTGAAGCTTTCTTT.

The chain recombines TRBV29-1 with TRBJ1-1; D might be TRBD1 (6 bases). Trimming shortened V by 6 bases and J by 0 bases, and 14 bases separated the two germline ends. This CDR3 region has 14 residues. The germline V gene has CDR1 SQVTM and CDR2 ANQGSEA. The CDR3 DNA reads as TGCAGCGTCGCAGAACAGGGATTGAACACTGAAGCTTTCTTT. The encoded protein is CSVAEQGLNTEAFF.

CDR3 protein: CASSPGTIYNEQFF. The CDR3 DNA reads as TGCGCCAGCAGTCCAGGGACAATTTACAATGAGCAGTTCTTC. The genes are TRBV23-1 and TRBJ2-1, with a weak D call TRBD1 (6 bases). TRBV23-1 is sorted into the ORF group, with uncertain function. Trimming stripped 4 bases from V and 4 bases from J, with 11 bases between. This CDR3 spans 14 amino acids.

Details on this clone: No conserved phenylalanine or tryptophan is present at the end of the CDR3, so a read error is the likely explanation. It is unclear where the CDR3 begins or ends on the DNA, so no DNA is shown, and the CDR3 is as TCRdb lists it. This rearrangement joins TRBV30 to TRBJ1-1; no check of the table's D call, TRBD1, against the DNA was made. CDR1 is GTSNPN and CDR2 is SVGIG in the germline V gene (reference sequence). A total of 9 residues make up the CDR3, ends included. The CDR3 sequence: CAWSAHPGD.

This sequence joins TRBV27 and TRBJ1-1; no clear D. Trimming removed 7 bases at V and 4 bases at J, with 13 bases between. Germline CDR1 reads MNHEY; CDR2 reads SMNVEV (reference sequence). The CDR3 runs to 13 residues. CDR3 in amino acids: CASKLPGITEAFF. The CDR3 bases are TGTGCCAGCAAGCTCCCGGGGATCACTGAAGCTTTCTTT.